This record looks at one T cell receptor beta chain sequence and its context. Its antigen is unidentified. The junction had 8 bases not matched to a gene; V was cut back by 2 bases and J by 1 base. This CDR3 comprises 17 residues. Germline V gene lookup returns CDR1 SGHNT and CDR2 YYREEE (reference sequence). The sample originates from a study of cytomegalovirus exposure and HLA in healthy donors. Notes on the study in general: The authors confirmed in vitro that three CMV-associated chains were specific for CMV antigens.

Primers: 60 Vbeta forward and 13 Jbeta reverse. Using immunoSEQ multiplex PCR, the repertoire was profiled, and TCRdb retains in-frame clones only, with some absent. The sample has some 190,000 clones, approximately 80% seen once; the top ten hold approximately 1%. The chain uses TRBV5-4 and TRBJ1-3; 8 bases agree with TRBD1. Sequenced: PBMCs. The sequence derives from a woman aged 35 to 49 in good health and CMV-seronegative. In nucleotides, the CDR3 is TGTGCCAGCAGCTTCGGTCCGAACAGGGGGTCTGGAAACACCATATATTTT. Translating gives CASSFGPNRGSGNTIYF.